This T cell receptor beta chain derives from a study of cytomegalovirus exposure and HLA in healthy donors. Profiled with immunoSEQ multiplex PCR; TCRdb holds only in-frame clones, not every one. Of 66,000 or so clones listed, 95% to 98% are singletons. With regard to this clone: What it binds is unknown.

Study-level results: Most sequenced TCRs were rare (though some public TCRs occurred in many donors). Testing in vitro showed a few CMV-associated chains specific for CMV antigens. Listed as cytomegalovirus-associated were about 160 TCR beta chains.

The donors were members of the validation cohort comprising over 90 subjects, separate from the roughly 670-subject first cohort. The germline V and J ends were trimmed by 8 bases and 4 bases, with 13 bases remaining between them. The germline gives CDR1 ENHRY, CDR2 SYGVKD. The CDR3 consists of 13 residues. Material for sequencing was PBMCs. This receptor was identified in a woman between 18 and 29 years old in good health and CMV-seropositive. The chain combines TRBV10-3 with TRBJ2-3, with a tentative D call TRBD2 (6 bases). DNA of the CDR3: TGTGCCATCCGACTAGACTGGGCAGATACGCAGTATTTT. Translating gives CAIRLDWADTQYF.